The 29 T cell receptor beta chains below come from one sample, sequenced in a study of T cell changes during pregnancy in multiple sclerosis (dated by TCRdb to the late 2010s). Libraries came from the immunoSEQ multiplex PCR assay. Held by TCRdb, this immuneACCESS table contains in-frame sequences only and omits some clones. Under half of the omission traces to an unresolved V gene where checked; the cause of the rest is unknown. For this sample there are some 100,000 clones; around 92% appear just once. Together, the top ten hold 0.7% to 0.9% of the sample. The specimen comprised peripheral blood, sampled before pregnancy. The receptor set was obtained from a female donor with multiple sclerosis, enrolled in a pregnancy study.

The chain's CDR3 is CAWSVLGELFF. For the CDR3, the DNA is TGTGCCTGGAGTGTATTAGGGGAGCTGTTTTTT. The chain is built from TRBV30 and TRBJ2-2, with D unclear. CDR1 is GTSNPN, CDR2 SVGIG, per germline (reference sequence). V lost 0 bases to trimming and J lost 8 bases, with 4 bases between them. The CDR3 is made up of 11 amino acids.

The chain is built from TRBV9 and TRBJ1-2; 10 positions match TRBD1. CDR1 and CDR2 from the germline V gene are SGDLS and YYNGEE. The CDR3 contains 15 residues. The junction had 6 bases not matched to a gene; V was cut back by 0 bases and J by 7 bases. For the CDR3, the DNA is TGTGCCAGCAGCGTAGCCGGACAGGGGGGAGGTGGCTACACCTTC. This gives the protein CASSVAGQGGGGYTF.

The chain links TRBV7-9 to TRBJ2-7, with 7 nucleotides matching TRBD2. This CDR3 is built from 14 residues. Trimming removed 3 bases from V and 4 bases from J; junction bases left unmatched: 6. CDR1 and CDR2 (germline): SEHNR, FQNEAQ (reference sequence). The CDR3 sequence is CASSFGGRMYEQYF. CDR3 coding DNA: TGTGCCAGCAGCTTTGGCGGGAGAATGTACGAGCAGTACTTC. The full variable domain, in which reference TRBV7-9 and TRBJ2-7 provide the parts outside the CDR3, is DTGVSQNPRHKITKRGQNVTFRCDPISEHNRLYWYRQTLGQGPEFLTYFQNEAQLEKSRLLSDRFSAERPKGSFSTLEIQRTEQGDSAMYLCASSFGGRMYEQYFGPGTRLTVT.

J is TRBJ2-5 and V is TRBV5-4; 7 bases fit TRBD2. Germline V gene lookup returns CDR1 SGHNT and CDR2 YYREEE (reference sequence). The CDR3 loop spans 13 amino acids. V trimming: 0 bases; J trimming: 4 bases; junction bases outside the gene matches: 0. CDR3 sequence reads: CASSLAGGETQYF. CDR3 sequence (DNA): TGTGCCAGCAGCTTGGCGGGGGGAGAGACCCAGTACTTC.

The rearrangement joins TRBV6-1 to TRBJ2-7, with D possibly being TRBD1 (5 bases). Trimming took off 4 bases at V and 2 bases at J, with 12 bases between the two ends. The length of the CDR3 is 14 residues. CDR1 MNHNS and CDR2 SASEGT come from the germline V gene. Written as DNA, the CDR3 is TGTGCCAGCAGTGCCCAGGGAATCACCTACGAGCAGTACTTC. Translation gives CASSAQGITYEQYF.

In this sample, this clone turned up a few times. V is TRBV6-1 and J is TRBJ2-7, with D tentatively TRBD1 (5 bases). CDR3 size: 11 residues. V was pared by 7 bases and J by 6 bases, with 10 bases between. From germline, CDR1 is MNHNS and CDR2 SASEGT. The CDR3 spells CASTQGGEQYF. CDR3 bases: TGTGCCAGCACTCAGGGCGGCGAGCAGTACTTC.

The chain is built from TRBV1 and TRBJ1-4; the D call TRBD1 from the table was never checked on the DNA. TRBV1 is recorded as a pseudogene. The CDR3 is 13 residues long. CDR3 sequence: CTSSRGDIEKLFF. Here the CDR3 DNA reads TGCACCAGCAGCCGAGGGGACATCGAAAAACTGTTTTTT.

The gene calls are TRBV28 and TRBJ1-1; D is uncertain. This CDR3 is built from 14 residues. V lost 2 bases, J lost 1 base, and 8 bases lay in between. Germline V gene data show CDR1 as MDHEN and CDR2 as SYDVKM. DNA for the CDR3: TGTGCCAGCAGTTTAAGTGGCCCGAACACTGAAGCTTTCTTT. Its translation is CASSLSGPNTEAFF.

The V gene is TRBV9, the J gene TRBJ2-1, with TRBD2 matching 7 bases. V shed 0 bases, J shed 4 bases, and the junction held 7 bases outside the gene matches. Germline V gene sequence: CDR1 SGDLS, CDR2 YYNGEE. The CDR3 runs to 16 residues. The CDR3 DNA is TGTGCCAGCAGCGTAGGGCTAGCGGACTGGTACAATGAGCAGTTCTTC. Amino acid sequence: CASSVGLADWYNEQFF.

The chain links TRBV5-1 to TRBJ2-7; 14 bases are a match to TRBD2. With 2 bases clipped from V and 2 bases from J, the junction kept 9 bases outside the gene matches. Germline lookup yields CDR1 SGHRS and CDR2 YFSETQ. This CDR3 is built from 18 residues. The CDR3 nucleotides read TGCGCCAGCAGCTTCCTCTCGGGACTAGCGGGAGAGACCTACGAGCAGTACTTC. Translation gives CASSFLSGLAGETYEQYF.

The chain is built from TRBV10-2 and TRBJ2-7; tentatively, D is TRBD2 (6 bases). The CDR3 has 15 amino acids. Germline V gives CDR1 WSHSY, CDR2 SAAADI. V lost 8 bases, J lost 0 bases, and 17 bases lay in between. The CDR3 sequence: CASSQVRDFSYEQYF. In DNA, the CDR3 is TGCGCCAGCTCACAAGTCCGGGACTTCTCCTACGAGCAGTACTTC.

This sequence joins TRBV4-1 and TRBJ1-1, with a tentative D call TRBD1 (6 bases). From germline, CDR1 is MGHRA and CDR2 YSYEKL. The V end was cut by 1 base, the J end by 5 bases, with 11 bases between. CDR3 length: 14 amino acids. CDR3 sequence: CASSQGGLGTEAFF. CDR3 DNA sequence: TGCGCCAGCAGCCAAGGGGGGCTTGGGACTGAAGCTTTCTTT.

The V gene is TRBV29-1, the J gene TRBJ1-2; 7 positions agree with TRBD1. The CDR3 contains 13 residues. Germline values: CDR1 SQVTM, CDR2 ANQGSEA. V trimming: 7 bases; J trimming: 6 bases; junction bases outside the gene matches: 11. The CDR3 reads CSAGDSMINGYTF. For the CDR3, the DNA is TGCAGCGCAGGGGACAGCATGATAAATGGCTACACCTTC.

The chain recombines TRBV5-6 with TRBJ1-4; 9 bases align to TRBD1. Trimming cost V 3 bases and J 8 bases; bases outside gene matches: 2. CDR1 is SGHDT and CDR2 is YYEEEE in the germline V gene. The CDR3 length is 13 residues. Written as DNA, the CDR3 is TGTGCCAGCAGCTGGGGGACAGGGGAAAAACTGTTTTTT. It encodes CASSWGTGEKLFF.

This clone was counted only a few times. The rearrangement links TRBV2 to TRBJ2-7, with TRBD2 as a possible D gene (7 bases). Germline V CDR1 and CDR2: SNHLY, FYNNEI. V dropped 7 bases and J dropped 4 bases, with 17 bases sitting between them. The length of the CDR3 is 14 residues. The CDR3 sequence is CASTEGGGGYEQYF. CDR3 in DNA: TGTGCCAGCACCGAGGGGGGGGGAGGGTACGAGCAGTACTTC.

The chain combines TRBV18 with TRBJ2-3; D might be TRBD1 (6 bases). CDR1 is KGHSH and CDR2 is LQKENI in the germline V gene. V dropped 3 bases and J dropped 9 bases, with 16 bases sitting between them. The CDR3 is made up of 14 amino acids. The DNA of the CDR3 is TGTGCCAGCTCACCCCCTAACAGGGCTTGGACGCAGTATTTT. Protein: CASSPPNRAWTQYF.

The chain uses TRBV4-3 and TRBJ1-2; TRBD1 might be the D (5 bases). This CDR3 is built from 16 residues. Per germline, CDR1 LGHNA and CDR2 YSLEER. Trimming removed 0 bases at V and 3 bases at J, with 14 bases between. CDR3 DNA: TGCGCCAGCAGCCAAGAACTCGGGGGGGTATACTATGGCTACACCTTC. Protein: CASSQELGGVYYGYTF.

The chain recombines TRBV27 with TRBJ2-3, with a possible D match to TRBD2 (6 bases). There are 16 residues in the CDR3. Germline V gene data show CDR1 as MNHEY and CDR2 as SMNVEV (reference sequence). Trimming left V 3 bases short and J 2 bases short, with 15 bases between. CDR3 nucleotides: TGTGCCAGCAGTTTTCGATCGGTACTAGCCACAGATACGCAGTATTTT. The encoded protein is CASSFRSVLATDTQYF.

The CDR3 coding sequence is TGTGCCAGCAGTCCCCCTCGGACAGGGCATGTTGGAGAGCAGTACTTC. This codes for CASSPPRTGHVGEQYF. J is TRBJ2-7 and V is TRBV28, with 8 bases fitting TRBD1. Germline V lookup: CDR1 MDHEN, CDR2 SYDVKM. CDR3 size: 16 residues. V shed 5 bases, J shed 7 bases, and the junction held 16 bases outside the gene matches. Full variable domain (remainder filled in from reference TRBV28 and TRBJ2-7): DVKVTQSSRYLVKRTGEKVFLECVQDMDHENMFWYRQDPGLGLRLIYFSYDVKMKEKGDIPEGYSVSREKKERFSLILESASTNQTSMYLCASSPPRTGHVGEQYFGPGTRLTVT.

In this sample, this clone turned up once. The rearrangement joins TRBV28 to TRBJ1-5; no reliable D call. The germline CDR1 and CDR2 sequences are MDHEN and SYDVKM. V was clipped by 10 bases and J by 4 bases, with 17 bases between them. This CDR3 has 14 residues. CDR3 in amino acids: CATSAGGLNQPQHF. CDR3 nucleotide sequence: TGTGCCACTTCCGCCGGCGGACTAAATCAGCCCCAGCATTTT.

This chain joins TRBV5-1 and TRBJ1-2; TRBD1 is a possible D gene (5 bases). Between the trimmed V and J ends, which lost 0 bases and 0 bases, there was a span of 6 bases. The CDR3 is 14 amino acids. In germline, CDR1 is SGHRS, CDR2 YFSETQ. The DNA of the CDR3 is TGCGCCAGCAGCTTGGGACAGCCTAACTATGGCTACACCTTC. Translated, it gives CASSLGQPNYGYTF.

The chain couples TRBV9 to TRBJ1-3; TRBD1 matches 8 bases. CDR1 SGDLS and CDR2 YYNGEE come from the germline V gene. The CDR3 is 15 amino acids. The ends lost 0 bases at V and 5 bases at J; junction bases unmatched: 4. CDR3 amino acids: CASSVGGDRRNTIYF. CDR3 nucleotides: TGTGCCAGCAGCGTAGGAGGGGACAGGCGAAACACCATATATTTT.

V and J are TRBV6-5 and TRBJ2-3, with a weak D call TRBD2 (5 bases). Germline values: CDR1 MNHEY, CDR2 SVGAGI. The CDR3 totals 15 residues. Trimming took off 4 bases at V and 1 base at J, with 12 bases between the two ends. CDR3 protein: CASSSLTRGTDTQYF. For the CDR3, the DNA is TGTGCCAGCAGTTCCCTAACGCGGGGCACAGATACGCAGTATTTT.

The chain employs TRBV7-7 and TRBJ1-1, with D perhaps TRBD1 (6 bases). The length of the CDR3 is 12 residues. Deletions cut 9 bases from V and 11 bases from J, with 19 bases between. CDR1 and CDR2 from the germline V gene are SSHAT and FNYEAQ (reference sequence). As DNA, the CDR3 is TGTGCCAGGGGGGGGCATCTCCGGGGTGCTTTCTTT. It codes for CARGGHLRGAFF.

The genes are TRBV5-1 and TRBJ2-3; the match to TRBD2 covers 13 bases. Germline values: CDR1 SGHRS, CDR2 YFSETQ. CDR3 length equals 15 residues. Germline trimming cut 3 bases from V and 3 bases from J; bases unmatched to any gene: 1. The CDR3 is CASSWGLAGTDTQYF. The CDR3 region has the DNA TGCGCCAGCAGCTGGGGACTAGCGGGAACAGATACGCAGTATTTT.

CDR3 loop: CASRLTSRDEQFF. In DNA form, the CDR3 reads TGTGCCAGCAGGCTGACTAGCAGGGATGAGCAGTTCTTC. This rearrangement joins TRBV2 to TRBJ2-1; 7 positions agree with TRBD2. With 6 bases clipped from V and 8 bases from J, the junction kept 7 bases outside the gene matches. Germline values: CDR1 SNHLY, CDR2 FYNNEI. CDR3 length equals 13 residues.

This rearrangement joins TRBV4-1 to TRBJ1-2; D remains unclear. V gave up 4 bases and J gave up 2 bases, with 8 bases separating them. CDR1 and CDR2 from the germline V gene are MGHRA and YSYEKL. There are 13 residues in the CDR3. This CDR3 reads CASSLAGNYGYTF. CDR3 sequence (DNA): TGCGCCAGCAGCCTGGCGGGGAACTATGGCTACACCTTC.

V and J are TRBV29-1 and TRBJ2-7; 8 nucleotides align to TRBD1. Germline trimming cut 4 bases from V and 3 bases from J; bases unmatched to any gene: 8. Germline V CDR1 and CDR2: SQVTM, ANQGSEA. The CDR3 length is 14 residues. CDR3 coding DNA: TGCAGCGTTGCGGGTGGGACAGGAGGCTACGAGCAGTACTTC. It encodes CSVAGGTGGYEQYF.

This clone was recorded only once. This chain links TRBV14 with TRBJ2-1, with 8 bases lining up with TRBD2. Germline V gene sequence: CDR1 SGHDN, CDR2 FVKESK. The CDR3 sequence is 14 residues long. V lost 5 bases and J lost 7; bases outside the gene matches: 7. This chain's CDR3 is CASSGGRLRNEQFF. The CDR3 DNA reads TGTGCCAGCAGCGGCGGGAGGTTAAGAAATGAGCAGTTCTTC.